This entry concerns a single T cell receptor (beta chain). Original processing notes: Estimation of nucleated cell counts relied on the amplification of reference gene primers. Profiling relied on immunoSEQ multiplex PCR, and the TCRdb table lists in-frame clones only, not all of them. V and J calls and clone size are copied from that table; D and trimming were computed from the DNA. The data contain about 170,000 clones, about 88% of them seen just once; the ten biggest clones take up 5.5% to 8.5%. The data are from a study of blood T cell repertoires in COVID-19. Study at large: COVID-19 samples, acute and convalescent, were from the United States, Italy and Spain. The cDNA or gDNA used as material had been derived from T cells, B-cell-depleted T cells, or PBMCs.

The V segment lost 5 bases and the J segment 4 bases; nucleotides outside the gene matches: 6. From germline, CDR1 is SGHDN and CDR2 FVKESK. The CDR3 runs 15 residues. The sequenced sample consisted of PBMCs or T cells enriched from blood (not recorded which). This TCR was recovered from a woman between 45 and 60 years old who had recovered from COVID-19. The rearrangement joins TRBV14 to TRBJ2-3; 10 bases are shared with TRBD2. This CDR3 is CASSGLAGVSDTQYF. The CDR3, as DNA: TGTGCCAGCAGCGGGCTAGCGGGAGTTTCAGATACGCAGTATTTT.